Listed below are T cell receptor beta chains from one sample, sequenced in a study of blood T cell repertoires in COVID-19. Clones were sequenced by immunoSEQ multiplex PCR, and TCRdb holds only the in-frame ones, with some missing. The repertoire holds roughly 100,000 clones, with approximately 77% as singletons. The sample was peripheral blood. All receptors come from a woman of 80 years or more with acute or convalescent COVID-19. CDR3s include the opening cysteine and the closing phenylalanine or tryptophan. D genes are given only for firm matches.

V: TRBV7-9; D: TRBD1; J: TRBJ1-4; CDR3: CASSSDTGANEKLFF
V: TRBV6-1; D: NA; J: TRBJ2-5; CDR3: CASSEYLGRGRGETQYF
V: TRBV7-9; D: TRBD1; J: TRBJ1-2; CDR3: CASSWTGDYGYTF
V: TRBV3-1/TRBV3-2; D: NA; J: TRBJ1-5; CDR3: CASSLLKGKSQPQHF
V: TRBV7-2; D: TRBD1; J: TRBJ1-2; CDR3: CASTPLGQRYGYTF
V: TRBV6-1; D: TRBD1; J: TRBJ2-7; CDR3: CASSEFPVGQGYEQYF
V: TRBV7-8; D: TRBD1; J: TRBJ2-7; CDR3: CASSSHDGTGRSYEQYF
V: TRBV18; D: NA; J: TRBJ1-4; CDR3: CASSRSQDGLFF
V: TRBV5-1; D: NA; J: TRBJ1-5; CDR3: CASSPGQGMGNQPQHF
V: TRBV7-9; D: TRBD1; J: TRBJ1-5; CDR3: CASSGQAGNQPQHF
V: TRBV6-6; D: NA; J: TRBJ2-1; CDR3: CASSYSGREQFF
V: TRBV7-3; D: TRBD2; J: TRBJ2-3; CDR3: CASSRSGSNTDTQYF